Sequencing of this T cell receptor beta chain was carried out in a study of Ad26.COV2.S vaccination and SARS-CoV-2 variants. Data came from immunoSEQ multiplex PCR; TCRdb stores just in-frame clones and leaves some out. The data hold roughly 390,000 clones, with about 85% observed a single time. Treatment reported: approximately 18 received Ad26.COV2.S at low or high dose, single or two shots; several received placebo; per-sample allocation not given. The samples were gathered on day 63 after the first injection of vaccine or placebo. Germline loops: CDR1 SGHVS, CDR2 FQNEAQ. J lost 2 bases, V lost 5 bases, and 11 bases had no gene match. This CDR3 region has 16 residues.

This material consisted of peripheral blood, taken in a trial of Ad26.COV2.S vaccine versus placebo. The TCR sequence derives from a person aged 18-65 years who received the Ad26.COV2.S COVID-19 vaccine or a placebo. The gene calls are TRBV7-8 and TRBJ1-2; 7 bases are a match to TRBD1. In DNA form, the CDR3 reads TGTGCCAGCAGCCTTAGCGTATCGACAGGGAACTATGGCTACACCTTC. Its translation: CASSLSVSTGNYGYTF.